The source of this TCR beta chain is a study of early stage breast cancer tumors. Study information: Roughly 9.4-fold was the mean read coverage per sample. General study points: Blood repertoires resembled normal breast more than tumor.

Trimming cost V 5 bases and J 9 bases, with 14 bases left between them. This CDR3 region has 13 residues. Germline V gene sequence: CDR1 LNHDA, CDR2 SQIVND (reference sequence). Profiled with immunoSEQ multiplex PCR; TCRdb holds only in-frame clones, not every one. The table has 55,000 to 70,000 clones, around 80% seen once. This clone was found a few times. Its cognate antigen is unknown. This receptor was obtained from a person aged 40 to 49 with breast cancer. This chain links TRBV19 with TRBJ1-5; unclear D gene. Sequenced sample: blood. The CDR3 here is CASSSGFMGPQHF. The DNA for the CDR3 is TGTGCCAGTAGTTCCGGTTTCATGGGGCCCCAGCATTTT.